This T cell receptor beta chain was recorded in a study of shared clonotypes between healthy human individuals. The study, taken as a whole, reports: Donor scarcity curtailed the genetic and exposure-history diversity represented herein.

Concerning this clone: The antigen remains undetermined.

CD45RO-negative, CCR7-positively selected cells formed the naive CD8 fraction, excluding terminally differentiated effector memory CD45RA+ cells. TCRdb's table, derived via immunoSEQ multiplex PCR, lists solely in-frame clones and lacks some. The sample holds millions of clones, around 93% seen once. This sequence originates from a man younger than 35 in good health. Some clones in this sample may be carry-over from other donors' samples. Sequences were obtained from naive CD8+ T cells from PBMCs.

This CDR3 reads CASSIHLAGGAYNEQFF. CDR3 DNA sequence: TGCGCCAGCAGCATACACCTAGCGGGAGGCGCCTACAATGAGCAGTTCTTC. The genes are TRBV4-1 and TRBJ2-1, with 11 bases lining up with TRBD2. Losses at the gene ends were 5 bases for V and 2 bases for J; bases not matched to a gene: 8. The CDR3 contains 17 residues. Germline V gene sequence: CDR1 MGHRA, CDR2 YSYEKL.